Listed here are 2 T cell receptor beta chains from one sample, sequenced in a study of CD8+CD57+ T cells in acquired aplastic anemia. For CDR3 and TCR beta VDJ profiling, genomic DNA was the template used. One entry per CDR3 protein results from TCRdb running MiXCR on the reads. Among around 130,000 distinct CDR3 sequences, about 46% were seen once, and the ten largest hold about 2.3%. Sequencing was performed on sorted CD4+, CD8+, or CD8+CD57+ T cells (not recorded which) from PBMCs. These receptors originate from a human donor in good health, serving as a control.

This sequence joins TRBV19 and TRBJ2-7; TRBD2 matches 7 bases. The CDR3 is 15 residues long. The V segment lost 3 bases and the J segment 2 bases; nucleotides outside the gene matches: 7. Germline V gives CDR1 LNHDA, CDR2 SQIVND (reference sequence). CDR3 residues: CASSIRAGTPYEQYF. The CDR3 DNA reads TGTGCCAGTAGTATTCGAGCGGGGACGCCCTACGAGCAGTACTTC.

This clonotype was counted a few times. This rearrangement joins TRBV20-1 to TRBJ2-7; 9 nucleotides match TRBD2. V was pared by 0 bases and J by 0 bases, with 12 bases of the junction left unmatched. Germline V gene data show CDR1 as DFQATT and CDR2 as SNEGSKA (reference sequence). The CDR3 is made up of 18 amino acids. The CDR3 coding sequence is TGCAGTGCTAGAGACTCGTCCGGCGGGGGGGGCAGCTCCTACGAGCAGTACTTC. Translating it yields CSARDSSGGGGSSYEQYF.